Sequencing of this T cell receptor beta chain was carried out in a study of T cells in Graves' hyperthyroidism and ophthalmopathy. Study details: Peripheral blood specimens were obtained at initial diagnosis, prior to any treatment.

This clonotype was counted a few times. It was RNA transcripts that yielded the amplified TCR beta CDR3 regions. RT-PCR in the first round (using the HTBI primer set) targeted the TCR CDR3. TCRdb re-derived calls from the multiplex PCR reads in MiXCR, one entry per CDR3 protein. The table includes a few hundred thousand distinct CDR3 sequences, approximately 15% detected once. The sample was blood. This TCR came from a woman between 18 and 30 years old with Graves' hyperthyroidism.

The CDR3 sequence is CSARDDYSGPSYEQYF. The CDR3 DNA is TGCAGTGCTAGAGATGATTATAGCGGACCCTCCTACGAGCAGTACTTC. This sequence joins TRBV20-1 and TRBJ2-7; TRBD2 might be the D (6 bases). Germline loops: CDR1 DFQATT, CDR2 SNEGSKA (reference sequence). CDR3 length equals 16 residues. Trimming removed 0 bases at V and 0 bases at J, with 15 bases between.